One and the same sample provided the 20 T cell receptor beta chains below, sequenced in a study of T cell changes during pregnancy in multiple sclerosis. Generated by immunoSEQ multiplex PCR, the TCRdb table keeps only in-frame clones and is missing some. The sample shows about 76,000 clones, about 92% of them seen only once. This specimen consisted of peripheral blood, obtained in the second trimester of pregnancy. These receptors all stem from a female donor with multiple sclerosis, enrolled in a pregnancy study.

This clone was detected only once. The V and J genes are TRBV28 and TRBJ2-7; D is unresolved. Looked up from germline, CDR1 is MDHEN and CDR2 is SYDVKM. This CDR3 region has 11 residues. Trimming left V 5 bases short and J 3 bases short, with 5 bases between. The CDR3 nucleotides are TGTGCCAGCAGTCAGATCTACGAGCAGTACTTC. Translated, it gives CASSQIYEQYF. Variable domain in full (rest from reference TRBV28 and TRBJ2-7): DVKVTQSSRYLVKRTGEKVFLECVQDMDHENMFWYRQDPGLGLRLIYFSYDVKMKEKGDIPEGYSVSREKKERFSLILESASTNQTSMYLCASSQIYEQYFGPGTRLTVT.

V is TRBV4-1 and J is TRBJ2-5; D unresolved. The CDR3 has 14 residues. Germline CDR1 and CDR2: MGHRA and YSYEKL. The V and J ends lost 1 base and 1 base respectively, with 7 bases between them. As DNA, the CDR3 is TGCGCCAGCAGCCAAGTACAGTTCCAAGAGACCCAGTACTTC. Translation gives CASSQVQFQETQYF.

The CDR3 reads CATEGVAEAFF. The CDR3 nucleotides are TGTGCCACAGAGGGAGTCGCTGAAGCTTTCTTT. J is TRBJ1-1 and V is TRBV19; no clear D. Per germline, CDR1 LNHDA and CDR2 SQIVND (reference sequence). With 10 bases removed from V and 6 bases from J, the gap between germline ends came to 12 bases. The CDR3 loop spans 11 amino acids.

The chain joins TRBV18 to TRBJ2-7, with 10 positions matching TRBD2. This CDR3 region has 17 residues. Germline V gene sequence: CDR1 KGHSH, CDR2 LQKENI. V shed 0 bases, J shed 3 bases, and the junction held 8 bases outside the gene matches. The CDR3 nucleotides read TGTGCCAGCTCACCACCGGCTAGCGGGGGCCCTAACTACGAGCAGTACTTC. This codes for CASSPPASGGPNYEQYF.

The chain joins TRBV27 to TRBJ1-2; 8 nucleotides line up with TRBD1. Germline lookup yields CDR1 MNHEY and CDR2 SMNVEV (reference sequence). With V trimmed by 6 bases and J by 3 bases, 3 bases remained unmatched. This CDR3 spans 13 amino acids. The DNA of the CDR3 is TGTGCCAGCAGGGACAGGGTCGACTATGGCTACACCTTC. It specifies CASRDRVDYGYTF.

V gene TRBV5-1 combines with J gene TRBJ2-3; D is ambiguous. CDR3 length: 15 amino acids. The V end lost 0 bases, the J end lost 1 base, and 9 bases lay between the germline ends. Germline V lookup: CDR1 SGHRS, CDR2 YFSETQ. CDR3: CASSLAVDGTDTQYF. The CDR3 nucleotides are TGCGCCAGCAGCTTGGCGGTCGATGGCACAGATACGCAGTATTTT.

The chain uses TRBV9 and TRBJ1-2; 8 bases align to TRBD1. This CDR3 comprises 15 residues. V was pared by 0 bases and J by 4 bases, with 5 bases of the junction left unmatched. Germline V gene lookup returns CDR1 SGDLS and CDR2 YYNGEE. CDR3 residues: CASSVDGQGAYGYTF. The CDR3 region has the DNA TGTGCCAGCAGCGTAGATGGGCAGGGGGCCTATGGCTACACCTTC.

V gene TRBV6-5 combines with J gene TRBJ2-5; D is undetermined. Trimming removed 3 bases at V and 4 bases at J, with 9 bases between. Germline V lookup: CDR1 MNHEY, CDR2 SVGAGI. This CDR3 is 13 amino acids long. The CDR3 DNA is TGTGCCAGCAGTTATGGGCTGGGAGAGACCCAGTACTTC. Amino acid sequence: CASSYGLGETQYF.

This rearrangement joins TRBV4-1 to TRBJ1-1; 11 nucleotides match TRBD1. The trim removed 6 bases at V and 1 base at J, leaving 10 bases unmatched. The CDR3 has 17 residues. Per germline, CDR1 MGHRA and CDR2 YSYEKL. Written as DNA, the CDR3 is TGCGCCAGCAGGGACAGGGGGCTGGGAATTGAGAACACTGAAGCTTTCTTT. It is translated as CASRDRGLGIENTEAFF.

The genes are TRBV5-8 and TRBJ2-7; 10 nucleotides line up with TRBD1. The V and J ends lost 0 bases and 4 bases, in that order; junction bases with no gene match: 4. In germline, CDR1 is SGHTS, CDR2 YDEGEE. This CDR3 region has 15 residues. CDR3: CASSLETGGFYEQYF. The CDR3 DNA follows: TGTGCCAGCAGCTTGGAGACAGGGGGCTTTTACGAGCAGTACTTC.

This chain links TRBV11-1 with TRBJ2-7; 7 positions match TRBD1. CDR1 SGHAT and CDR2 FQDESV come from the germline V gene (reference sequence). The CDR3 has 14 amino acids. Trimming cost V 5 bases and J 5 bases; bases outside gene matches: 9. CDR3 region: CASSLDRVVNEQYF. For the CDR3, the DNA is TGTGCCAGCAGCCTTGACAGGGTTGTTAACGAGCAGTACTTC.

The genes are TRBV11-3 and TRBJ2-1, with D unresolved. The V gene's germline CDR1 is SGHNT and CDR2 YENEEA. The CDR3 runs to 13 residues. V dropped 5 bases and J dropped 6 bases, with 11 bases sitting between them. The CDR3 reads CASSPRSGNEQFF. CDR3 sequence (DNA): TGTGCCAGCAGCCCCCGGTCCGGCAATGAGCAGTTCTTC.

A few counts support this clone. The chain joins TRBV4-1 to TRBJ1-6, with TRBD1 matching 8 bases. The CDR3 is made up of 15 amino acids. Germline loops: CDR1 MGHRA, CDR2 YSYEKL. J gave up 14 bases and V 0 bases, and 9 bases lay outside the gene matches. Here the CDR3 DNA reads TGCGCCAGCAGCCAAGATGGGACAGGCCTTTTCACCCTCCACTTT. This gives the protein CASSQDGTGLFTLHF.

V gene TRBV9 combines with J gene TRBJ1-6; no reliable D call. V lost 3 bases, J lost 5 bases, and 9 bases lay in between. The CDR3 extends over 14 amino acids. Germline CDR1 SGDLS, CDR2 YYNGEE. The CDR3 DNA sequence: TGTGCCAGCAGCGCGAGGACTGATAATTCACCCCTCCACTTT. Translated: CASSARTDNSPLHF.

The chain combines TRBV6-1 with TRBJ1-6; D uncertain. V was cut by 2 bases and J by 14 bases, with 13 bases left in between. The CDR3 sequence is 13 residues long. CDR1 and CDR2 from the germline V gene are MNHNS and SASEGT. CDR3 sequence: CASSEFEGVSLHF. The CDR3 DNA follows: TGTGCCAGCAGTGAATTCGAAGGAGTATCCCTCCACTTT.

This clone was counted a single time. The chain employs TRBV2 and TRBJ1-2; 10 bases agree with TRBD1. The CDR3 length is 16 residues. CDR1 is SNHLY, CDR2 FYNNEI, per germline. The ends lost 3 bases at V and 0 bases at J; junction bases unmatched: 4. The chain's CDR3 is CASSDPGQGTNYGYTF. CDR3 coding DNA: TGTGCCAGCAGTGACCCGGGACAGGGGACTAACTATGGCTACACCTTC.

The chain couples TRBV4-1 to TRBJ2-2; 9 bases map to TRBD2. There are 17 residues in the CDR3. J lost 4 bases, V lost 1 base, and 7 bases had no gene match. Germline V gene lookup returns CDR1 MGHRA and CDR2 YSYEKL. The CDR3 DNA is TGCGCCAGCAGCCAAGGAGGCAGCGGGGGGTCCACCGGGGAGCTGTTTTTT. It translates to CASSQGGSGGSTGELFF.

The gene calls are TRBV27 and TRBJ1-1; TRBD1 agrees at 7 bases. Germline V gene sequence: CDR1 MNHEY, CDR2 SMNVEV (reference sequence). The CDR3 contains 15 residues. V shed 5 bases and J 2 bases; nucleotides not matched to a gene: 8. CDR3 region: CASSRRQGGNTEAFF. CDR3 DNA: TGTGCCAGCAGTAGAAGACAGGGAGGAAACACTGAAGCTTTCTTT.

This chain joins TRBV27 and TRBJ1-2, with 9 bases lining up with TRBD1. Germline trimming cut 5 bases from V and 2 bases from J; bases unmatched to any gene: 9. In germline, CDR1 is MNHEY, CDR2 SMNVEV (reference sequence). The CDR3 totals 16 residues. The CDR3, as DNA: TGTGCCAGCAGTGCCCAACCCGGGACAGGGAACTATGGCTACACCTTC. Its protein is CASSAQPGTGNYGYTF.

The chain couples TRBV5-5 to TRBJ1-1; 9 bases map to TRBD1. Germline assignment: CDR1 SGHKS and CDR2 YYEKEE (reference sequence). Unmatched junction bases numbered 5, after V lost 2 bases and J lost 0 bases. This CDR3 has 16 residues. CDR3 region: CASSLLGQGMNTEAFF. The DNA of the CDR3 is TGTGCCAGCAGCTTATTGGGACAGGGAATGAACACTGAAGCTTTCTTT.